This T cell receptor (beta chain) was profiled in a study of T cell responses to AZD1222 COVID-19 vaccine. V was pared by 3 bases and J by 6 bases, with 13 bases of the junction left unmatched. This CDR3 region has 17 residues. Germline V gene lookup returns CDR1 LGHNT and CDR2 FRNRAP. Note on this clone: Antigen: not known.

General study points: Spike-specific TCRs gained breadth and depth after people received two AZD1222 doses. Clonal diversity was possibly underestimated; the donors were predominantly white British and more often female.

Sequencing used immunoSEQ multiplex PCR; TCRdb keeps in-frame clones, though not all of them. The sample consists of roughly 140,000 clones, roughly nine tenths of them appearing once. The gene calls are TRBV12-5 and TRBJ2-2, with 7 bases that match TRBD1. The material sequenced was peripheral blood, taken on day 0 of AZD1222 vaccination. The TCR comes from an adult in good health. In DNA form, the CDR3 reads TGTGCTAGTGGTTTACTACTCGACAGGGTTGTCCCCGGGGAGCTGTTTTTT. This gives the protein CASGLLLDRVVPGELFF. Drawing the rest from reference TRBV12-5 and TRBJ2-2, the complete variable domain is DARVTQTPRHKVTEMGQEVTMRCQPILGHNTVFWYRQTMMQGLELLAYFRNRAPLDDSGMPKDRFSAEMPDATLATLKIQPSEPRDSAVYFCASGLLLDRVVPGELFFGEGSRLTVL.